The entry below describes one T cell receptor beta chain. This specimen belongs to a study of OX40 agonist ivuxolimab in advanced cancers. The CDR3 consists of 14 residues. The germline gives CDR1 MNHNY, CDR2 SVGAGI (reference sequence). J lost 7 bases, V lost 6 bases, and 11 bases had no gene match. The data were produced by immunoSEQ multiplex PCR, yet TCRdb's version contains in-frame clones alone and is incomplete. The sample records about 20,000 clones, roughly 90% being singletons. This receptor was identified in an adult with an advanced solid tumor such as melanoma, head and neck, liver or kidney cancer. Here the sequenced sample was CD4+ or CD8+ T cells sorted from blood, taken in a trial of the OX40 agonist ivuxolimab. The rearrangement links TRBV6-6 to TRBJ2-7; 8 bases align to TRBD1. The CDR3 protein is CASRSSGQGSEQYF. The CDR3 DNA reads TGTGCCAGCAGGAGCTCCGGACAGGGCAGTGAGCAGTACTTC.